One sample yielded the 9 T cell receptor beta chains listed below, sequenced in a study of cytomegalovirus exposure and HLA in healthy donors. Both 60 Vbeta primers and 13 Jbeta primers went into the PCR. Sequencing used immunoSEQ multiplex PCR; TCRdb keeps in-frame clones, though not all of them. The profile covers about 92,000 clones, with more than 65% appearing a single time and about 1.2% taken by the ten largest. The sample taken for sequencing was PBMCs. All receptors derive from a girl aged 2 to 9 in good health and CMV-seropositive.

This rearrangement joins TRBV7-9 to TRBJ1-4, with a tentative D call TRBD1 (5 bases). V lost 6 bases and J lost 6, with 8 bases in between. This CDR3 has 12 residues. Germline V lookup: CDR1 SEHNR, CDR2 FQNEAQ (reference sequence). The CDR3 nucleotides are TGTGCCAGCAGGGCGGGGGATGAAAAACTGTTTTTT. It specifies CASRAGDEKLFF.

This chain links TRBV5-1 with TRBJ1-1, with 7 bases matching TRBD1. This CDR3 is 14 amino acids long. Germline values: CDR1 SGHRS, CDR2 YFSETQ. Trimming took 4 bases from V and 3 from J; bases not matched to a gene: 6. The CDR3 reads CASSLEGADTEAFF. The CDR3 nucleotides are TGCGCCAGCAGCCTGGAGGGGGCTGACACTGAAGCTTTCTTT.

The chain recombines TRBV11-1 with TRBJ2-1; the match to TRBD2 covers 7 bases. Per the germline V gene, CDR1 is SGHAT and CDR2 is FQDESV (reference sequence). The CDR3 has 14 residues. Trimming took 2 bases from V and 10 from J; bases not matched to a gene: 8. The CDR3 here is CASSLPSGADEQFF. The DNA for the CDR3 is TGTGCCAGCAGCTTACCTAGCGGAGCAGACGAGCAGTTCTTC.

This chain uses TRBV28 with TRBJ1-2; 7 bases align to TRBD1. CDR1 and CDR2 (germline): MDHEN, SYDVKM. This CDR3 comprises 11 residues. The CDR3: CGTGVTYGYTF. The CDR3 DNA is TGTGGTACAGGGGTAACATATGGCTACACCTTC.

This rearrangement joins TRBV28 to TRBJ1-5; possible D gene TRBD1, 5 bases. From germline, CDR1 is MDHEN and CDR2 SYDVKM. The V end lost 2 bases, the J end lost 4 bases, and 18 bases lay between the germline ends. The CDR3 spans 17 residues. The CDR3 region is CASSLNKRGGLNQPQHF. DNA of the CDR3: TGTGCCAGCAGTTTAAATAAAAGGGGAGGGCTGAATCAGCCCCAGCATTTT. Full variable domain (outside the CDR3, taken from reference TRBV28 and TRBJ1-5): DVKVTQSSRYLVKRTGEKVFLECVQDMDHENMFWYRQDPGLGLRLIYFSYDVKMKEKGDIPEGYSVSREKKERFSLILESASTNQTSMYLCASSLNKRGGLNQPQHFGDGTRLSIL.

The chain carries TRBV6-5 and TRBJ2-7; a weak D match, TRBD2 (6 bases). The CDR3 totals 14 residues. Trimming took off 2 bases at V and 6 bases at J, with 14 bases between the two ends. The V gene's germline CDR1 is MNHEY and CDR2 SVGAGI. The CDR3, as DNA: TGTGCCAGCAGTTACGCTCGTTGGGGGGTCGAGCAGTACTTC. Its protein is CASSYARWGVEQYF.

The chain couples TRBV6-1 to TRBJ2-3; 8 positions agree with TRBD1. Germline V gives CDR1 MNHNS, CDR2 SASEGT. This CDR3 contains 14 residues. The junction had 6 bases not matched to a gene; V was cut back by 7 bases and J by 3 bases. The CDR3 DNA sequence: TGTGCCAGCACCCAGGGGGCGCAGACAGATACGCAGTATTTT. It translates to CASTQGAQTDTQYF.

The chain joins TRBV23-1 to TRBJ2-3; TRBD1 is a possible D gene (5 bases). TRBV23-1 is recorded as an ORF, its role being uncertain. Trimming pared 1 base from V and 2 bases from J, leaving 16 bases between. This CDR3 spans 17 amino acids. CDR3 nucleotide sequence: TGCGCCAGCAGTCAATATCATAGGGGCAAAGTCACAGATACGCAGTATTTT. Translation: CASSQYHRGKVTDTQYF.

Here the CDR3 reads CASRATSGVLRSYNEQFF. The CDR3 DNA follows: TGTGCCAGCAGAGCGACTAGTGGCGTGTTACGCTCCTACAATGAGCAGTTCTTC. The rearrangement uses TRBV7-6 and TRBJ2-1, with D tentatively TRBD2 (6 bases). The CDR3 is 18 amino acids. In germline, CDR1 is SGHVS, CDR2 FNYEAQ. V gave up 6 bases and J gave up 0 bases, with 21 bases separating them.